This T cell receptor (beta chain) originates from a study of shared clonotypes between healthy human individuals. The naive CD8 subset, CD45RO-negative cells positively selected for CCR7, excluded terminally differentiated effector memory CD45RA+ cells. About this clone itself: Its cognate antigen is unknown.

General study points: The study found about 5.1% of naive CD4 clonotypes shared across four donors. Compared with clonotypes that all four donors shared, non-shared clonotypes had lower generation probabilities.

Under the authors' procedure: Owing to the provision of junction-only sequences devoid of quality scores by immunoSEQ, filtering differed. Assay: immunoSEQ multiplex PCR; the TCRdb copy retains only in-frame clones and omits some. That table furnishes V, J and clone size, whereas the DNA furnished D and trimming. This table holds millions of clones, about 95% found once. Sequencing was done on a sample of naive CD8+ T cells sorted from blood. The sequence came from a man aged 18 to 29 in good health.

The CDR3 DNA sequence: TGTGCCAGCAGTCCTTTTATGACAGAAGGACTTTACGAGCAGTACTTC. Its protein product is CASSPFMTEGLYEQYF. The chain joins TRBV27 to TRBJ2-7; tentatively, D is TRBD1 or TRBD2 (5 bases each). V gave up 5 bases and J gave up 4 bases, with 21 bases separating them. From germline, CDR1 is MNHEY and CDR2 SMNVEV (reference sequence). This CDR3 is 16 amino acids long.